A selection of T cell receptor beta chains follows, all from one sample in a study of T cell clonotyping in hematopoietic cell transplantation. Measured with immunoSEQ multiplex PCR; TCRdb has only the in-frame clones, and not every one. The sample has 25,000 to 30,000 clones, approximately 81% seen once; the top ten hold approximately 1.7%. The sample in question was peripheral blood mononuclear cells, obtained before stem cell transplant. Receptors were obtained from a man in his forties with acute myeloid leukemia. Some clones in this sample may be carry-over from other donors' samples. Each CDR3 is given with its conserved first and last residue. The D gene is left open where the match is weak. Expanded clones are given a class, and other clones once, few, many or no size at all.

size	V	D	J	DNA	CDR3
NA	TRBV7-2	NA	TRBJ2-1	TGTGCCAGCAGCCAAACCGGGACGGCCTACAATGAGCAGTTCTTC	CASSQTGTAYNEQFF
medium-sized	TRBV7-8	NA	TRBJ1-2	TGTGCCAGCAGTCTCGTCGACAGTTCTGCAGGAGCTCTAAATGGCTACACCTTC	CASSLVDSSAGALNGYTF
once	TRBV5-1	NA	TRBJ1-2	TGCGCCAGCAGCTTAGGGGATAACTATGGCTACACCTTC	CASSLGDNYGYTF
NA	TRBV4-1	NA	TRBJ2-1	TGCGCCAGCAGCCAAGTTGGACGGGAGAGGGGGGGTGAGCAGTTCTTC	CASSQVGRERGGEQFF
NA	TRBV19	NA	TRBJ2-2	TGTGCCAGTAGTATTTCGGGGATCAACACCGGGGAGCTGTTTTTT	CASSISGINTGELFF
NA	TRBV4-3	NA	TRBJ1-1	TGCGCCAGCAGCTCAGGGTGGAGGATGAACACTGAAGCTTTCTTT	CASSSGWRMNTEAFF
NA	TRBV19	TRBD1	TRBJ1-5	TGTGCCAGCGAGGAGACAGGGCATAGCAATCAGCCCCAGCATTTT	CASEETGHSNQPQHF
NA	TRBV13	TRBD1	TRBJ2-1	TGTGCCAGCAGCACGACAGGGGTTTCCTATTTAAGTGAGCAGTTCTTC	CASSTTGVSYLSEQFF
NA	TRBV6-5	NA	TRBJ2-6	TGTGCCAGCAGTGGGGAGACCGGGGCCAACGTCCTGACTTTC	CASSGETGANVLTF
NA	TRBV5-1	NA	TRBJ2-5	TGCGCCAGCAGCTTGGGGGCAGGTCAAGAGACCCAGTACTTC	CASSLGAGQETQYF
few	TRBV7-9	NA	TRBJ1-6	TGTGCCAGCAGCCCGGTTGGTTCACCCCTCCACTTT	CASSPVGSPLHF
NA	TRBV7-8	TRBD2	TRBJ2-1	TGTGCCAGCAGCTTAGTAGGCGGGAGCTCCTACAATGAGCAGTTCTTC	CASSLVGGSSYNEQFF
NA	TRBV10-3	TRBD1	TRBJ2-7	TGTGCCATCAGAAACACCGGGACAGGGGCGCTCGAGCAGTACTTC	CAIRNTGTGALEQYF
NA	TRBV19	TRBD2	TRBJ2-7	TGTGCCAGTAGTAGGGGGAGGGACGAGCAGTACTTC	CASSRGRDEQYF
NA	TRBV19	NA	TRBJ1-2	TGTGCCAGTAGACCCCGGGGGGGCCTAGATCGTGGCTACACCTTC	CASRPRGGLDRGYTF
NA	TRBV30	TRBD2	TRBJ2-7	TGTGCCTGGAGTCGGGGAGGGACCTACGAGCAGTACTTC	CAWSRGGTYEQYF
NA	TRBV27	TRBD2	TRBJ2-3	TGTGCCAGCAGTTTATCGGTAATAGCGGGAGGAGGTACGCAGTATTTT	CASSLSVIAGGGTQYF
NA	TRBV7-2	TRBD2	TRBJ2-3	TGTGCCAGCAGCTCCGGGACTAGCTTTCAATCAGATACGCAGTATTTT	CASSSGTSFQSDTQYF
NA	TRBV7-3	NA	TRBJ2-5	TGTGCCAGCAGCTTAACGCCAAAAGAGACCCAGTACTTC	CASSLTPKETQYF
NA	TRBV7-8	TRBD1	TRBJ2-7	TGTGCCAGCAGCCCTTCATCGACAGGGTTTGAGCAGTACTTC	CASSPSSTGFEQYF
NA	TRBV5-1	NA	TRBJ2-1	TGCGCCGGGAGTCGTGGCGGACAGTCGAACAATGAGCAGTTCTTC	CAGSRGGQSNNEQFF
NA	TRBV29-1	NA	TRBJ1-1	TGCAGCGTTGTTCGGTTGGGGGGAACTGAAGCTTTCTTT	CSVVRLGGTEAFF
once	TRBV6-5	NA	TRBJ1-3	TGTGCCAGCAGTTATAGGCTCGACTCTGGAAACACCATATATTTT	CASSYRLDSGNTIYF
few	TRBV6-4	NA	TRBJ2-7	TGTGCCAGCAGTGACAGTACCATCCCCTACGAGCAGTACTTC	CASSDSTIPYEQYF
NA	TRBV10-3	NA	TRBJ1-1	TGTGCCACGACGGCGGGCCCCGACAACACTGAAGCTTTCTTT	CATTAGPDNTEAFF
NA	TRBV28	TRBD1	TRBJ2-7	TGTGCCAGCAGTTTACCCGGGACAGGGGGTCTCGAGCAGTACTTC	CASSLPGTGGLEQYF
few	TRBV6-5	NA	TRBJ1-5	TGTGCCAGCAGTCCCAATAGCAATCAGCCCCAGCATTTT	CASSPNSNQPQHF
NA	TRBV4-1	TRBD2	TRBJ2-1	TGCGCCAGCAGCCAAGACCCAGGGACTAGCGGAAAGCAGTTCTTC	CASSQDPGTSGKQFF
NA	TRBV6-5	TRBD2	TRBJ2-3	TGTGCCAGCCTAGCGGGGGAGGGAGATACGCAGTATTTT	CASLAGEGDTQYF
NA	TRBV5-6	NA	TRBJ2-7	TGTGCCAGCAGCTTGACATCATGGGGCATCGAGCAGTACTTC	CASSLTSWGIEQYF
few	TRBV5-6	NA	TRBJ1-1	TGTGCCAGCAGCACAGCAACACAGGGGAACACTGAAGCTTTCTTT	CASSTATQGNTEAFF
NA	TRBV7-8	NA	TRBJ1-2	TGTGCCAGCAGCCCCACAACAGAGAGCTATGGCTACACCTTC	CASSPTTESYGYTF
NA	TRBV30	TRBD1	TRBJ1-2	TGTGCCTGGAATCCGGGACAGGGGGCGAATGGCTACACCTTC	CAWNPGQGANGYTF
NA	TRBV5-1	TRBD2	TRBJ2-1	TGCGCCAGCAGCCCTTACTTACTAGCGGGAGGGCCAAATGAGCAGTTCTTC	CASSPYLLAGGPNEQFF
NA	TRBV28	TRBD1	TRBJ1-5	TGTGCCAGCAGTTCCTACCGGGACAGGGGCAATCAGCCCCAGCATTTT	CASSSYRDRGNQPQHF
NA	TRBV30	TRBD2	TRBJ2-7	TGTGCCTGGAGTGTATCCCCGGCCAGCGGGGCCCCGTACTTC	CAWSVSPASGAPYF
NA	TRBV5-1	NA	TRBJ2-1	TGCGCCAGCAGCTTACTGACAAACTACAATGAGCAGTTCTTC	CASSLLTNYNEQFF
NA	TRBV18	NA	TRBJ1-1	TGTGCCAGCTCACCTTATAAGGGACGCGCAACTGAAGCTTTCTTT	CASSPYKGRATEAFF
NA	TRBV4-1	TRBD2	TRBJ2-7	TGCGCCAGCAGCCAAGACGGAGCGGGAGGCTCCTACGAGCAGTACTTC	CASSQDGAGGSYEQYF
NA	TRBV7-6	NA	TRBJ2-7	TGTGCCAGCAGCTTAGCAGGAGGCGAGCAGTACTTC	CASSLAGGEQYF
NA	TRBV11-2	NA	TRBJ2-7	TGTGCCAGCAGCTTACCCGGGAGACACGAGCAGTACTTC	CASSLPGRHEQYF
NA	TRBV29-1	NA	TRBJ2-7	TGCAGCGTTGCGGTTTTTTACGAGCAGTACTTC	CSVAVFYEQYF
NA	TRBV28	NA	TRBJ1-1	TGTGCCAGCAAGAGACAGGCCCAGAACACTGAAGCTTTCTTT	CASKRQAQNTEAFF
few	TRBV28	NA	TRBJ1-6	TGTGCCAGCAGTTTTGGAGGACCTCCCTACTTT	CASSFGGPPYF
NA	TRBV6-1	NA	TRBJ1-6	TGTGCCAGCAGGGGACAAGATAATTCACCCCTCCACTTT	CASRGQDNSPLHF
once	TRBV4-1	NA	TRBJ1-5	TGCGCCAGCAGCCGTCTTTCGAGGGATAGCAATCAGCCCCAGCATTTT	CASSRLSRDSNQPQHF